Shown below are 2 T cell receptor beta chains from a single sample sequenced in a study of cytomegalovirus exposure and HLA in healthy donors. The PCR employed 60 Vbeta primers together with 13 Jbeta primers. Assay: immunoSEQ multiplex PCR; the TCRdb copy retains only in-frame clones and omits some. Of some 140,000 clones listed, 77% were seen once; the top ten hold around 1.3%. The material sequenced was PBMCs. These receptors originate from a woman in her 40s in good health and CMV-seronegative.

The J gene is TRBJ2-5, the V gene TRBV15; D gene ambiguous. Germline CDR1 is LNHNV and CDR2 is YYDKDF (reference sequence). V was shortened by 1 base and J by 2 bases, with 11 bases between the two germline ends. There are 15 residues in the CDR3. CDR3: CATSRGRAPQETQYF. Written as DNA, the CDR3 is TGTGCCACCAGCAGAGGAAGAGCCCCTCAAGAGACCCAGTACTTC.

The chain carries TRBV18 and TRBJ1-1; TRBD1 might be the D (5 bases). The CDR3 has 13 residues. The V gene lost 0 bases and the J gene lost 6 bases, with 8 bases spanning the gap. CDR1 KGHSH and CDR2 LQKENI come from the germline V gene. CDR3 sequence reads: CASSPPGGSEAFF. CDR3 DNA: TGTGCCAGCTCACCACCGGGGGGGTCTGAAGCTTTCTTT.